The rows below give T cell receptor beta chains drawn from one sample of a study of blood T cell repertoires in COVID-19. The method was immunoSEQ multiplex PCR; TCRdb's version includes in-frame clones alone and lacks a portion of them. This table has about 250,000 clones, 88% appearing once. The sequenced sample was peripheral blood. These receptors all stem from a man older than 75 with acute or convalescent COVID-19. Both conserved end residues are trimmed from each CDR3. Each record gives: V gene, J gene, CDR3 protein.

v_gene: TRBV21-1; j_gene: TRBJ1-2; CDR3aa: ASSKEDRGAGPYGYT
v_gene: TRBV7-2; j_gene: TRBJ2-1; CDR3aa: ASWGKGGGAYNEQF
v_gene: TRBV7-8; j_gene: TRBJ1-1; CDR3aa: ASSSWTGQTTEAF
v_gene: TRBV15; j_gene: TRBJ1-4; CDR3aa: ATSTGYEKLF
v_gene: TRBV3-1/TRBV3-2; j_gene: TRBJ2-5; CDR3aa: ASSQVVKETQY
v_gene: TRBV19; j_gene: TRBJ1-1; CDR3aa: ASSVWAGNTEAF
v_gene: TRBV7-8; j_gene: TRBJ1-5; CDR3aa: ASSPDRGNQPQH
v_gene: TRBV4-1; j_gene: TRBJ1-6; CDR3aa: ASSQEGPGQGLSPLH
v_gene: TRBV6-5; j_gene: TRBJ1-1; CDR3aa: ASSFRTGSGTEAF
v_gene: TRBV6-5; j_gene: TRBJ2-3; CDR3aa: ASRLQGSTDTQY
v_gene: TRBV29-1; j_gene: TRBJ2-2; CDR3aa: SVRQGENTGELF
v_gene: TRBV4-1; j_gene: TRBJ1-2; CDR3aa: ASSQDLSGNWAGYT
v_gene: TRBV6-5; j_gene: TRBJ1-6; CDR3aa: ATTSPRTNSPLH
v_gene: TRBV6-6; j_gene: TRBJ1-2; CDR3aa: ASSYSGTGDYGYT
v_gene: TRBV7-2; j_gene: TRBJ2-5; CDR3aa: ASSLGWRGAQETQY
v_gene: TRBV11-2; j_gene: TRBJ1-6; CDR3aa: ASSPFGQGNSPLH
v_gene: TRBV6-5; j_gene: TRBJ2-2; CDR3aa: ASRKQGLRTGELF
v_gene: TRBV15; j_gene: TRBJ1-1; CDR3aa: ATSRVPPDRVEAF
v_gene: TRBV4-3; j_gene: TRBJ2-2; CDR3aa: ASSQDAAGVGRVGGELF
v_gene: TRBV19; j_gene: TRBJ1-1; CDR3aa: ASNIDGQFFTEAF
v_gene: TRBV7-3; j_gene: TRBJ1-2; CDR3aa: ASSITGSDYGYT
v_gene: TRBV6-5; j_gene: TRBJ2-2; CDR3aa: ASRRGQTNTGELF
v_gene: TRBV10-3; j_gene: TRBJ2-5; CDR3aa: AISDQGAQETQY
v_gene: TRBV7-2; j_gene: TRBJ1-2; CDR3aa: ASSLQEGQGYYGYT